The clone carrying this TCR beta chain was seen only a few times. Its specificity is not known. The CDR3 contains 12 residues. Trimming pared 8 bases from V and 6 bases from J, leaving 14 bases between. Germline V lookup: CDR1 MNHEY, CDR2 SMNVEV (reference sequence). The sample originates from a study of cytomegalovirus exposure and HLA in healthy donors. Notes on the study in general: In a later analysis, at a false discovery rate of 0.05, 15,000 to 20,000 TCR beta sequences matched HLA alleles.

PCR involved 60 Vbeta and 13 Jbeta primers. This table comes from immunoSEQ multiplex PCR, and its TCRdb copy is limited to in-frame clones, with some not included. Of more than 150,000 clones listed, just over 75% are singletons. Sequencing was carried out using PBMCs. The receptor's source is a man aged 35-49 years in good health and CMV-seronegative. This rearrangement joins TRBV27 to TRBJ2-7; D is perhaps TRBD1 (6 bases). CDR3 bases: TGTGCCAGCTCAGGTTTAGGGGGCGAGCAGTACTTC. This translates into CASSGLGGEQYF.